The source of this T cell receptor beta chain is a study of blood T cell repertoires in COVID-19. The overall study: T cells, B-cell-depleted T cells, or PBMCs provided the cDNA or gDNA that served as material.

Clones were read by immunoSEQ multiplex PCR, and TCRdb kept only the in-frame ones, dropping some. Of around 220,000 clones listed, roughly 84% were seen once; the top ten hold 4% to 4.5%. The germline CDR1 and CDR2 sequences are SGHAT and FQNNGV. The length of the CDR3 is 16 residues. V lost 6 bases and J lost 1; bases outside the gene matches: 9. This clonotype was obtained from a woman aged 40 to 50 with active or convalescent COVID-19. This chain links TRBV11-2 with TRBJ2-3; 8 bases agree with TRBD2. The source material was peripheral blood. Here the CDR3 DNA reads TGTGCCAGCAGAAACCGGGTGCGGGGGGGCACAGATACGCAGTATTTT. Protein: CASRNRVRGGTDTQYF.